This TCR beta chain derives from a study of metastatic and nonmetastatic thyroid tumors. Using MiXCR, TCRdb reanalyzed the PCR reads. The sample records tens of thousands of clones, around 21% being singletons. Each patient came to thyroid surgery without any prior treatment (of any kind). Germline V CDR1 and CDR2: SGHRS, YFSETQ. V was pared by 5 bases and J by 12 bases, with 25 bases of the junction left unmatched. The CDR3 consists of 20 residues. This clone appeared many times. This receptor was taken from a female donor with papillary thyroid cancer or a benign thyroid nodule (not recorded which). Some clones in this sample may be carry-over from other donors' samples. This chain uses TRBV5-1 with TRBJ2-1; 14 positions match TRBD2. Material: blood. The DNA of the CDR3 is TGCGCCAGCAGACCCACCGGGACATCCGGACTAGCGGGAGGCGGCTCGGGGCAGTTCTTC. Translation: CASRPTGTSGLAGGGSGQFF.